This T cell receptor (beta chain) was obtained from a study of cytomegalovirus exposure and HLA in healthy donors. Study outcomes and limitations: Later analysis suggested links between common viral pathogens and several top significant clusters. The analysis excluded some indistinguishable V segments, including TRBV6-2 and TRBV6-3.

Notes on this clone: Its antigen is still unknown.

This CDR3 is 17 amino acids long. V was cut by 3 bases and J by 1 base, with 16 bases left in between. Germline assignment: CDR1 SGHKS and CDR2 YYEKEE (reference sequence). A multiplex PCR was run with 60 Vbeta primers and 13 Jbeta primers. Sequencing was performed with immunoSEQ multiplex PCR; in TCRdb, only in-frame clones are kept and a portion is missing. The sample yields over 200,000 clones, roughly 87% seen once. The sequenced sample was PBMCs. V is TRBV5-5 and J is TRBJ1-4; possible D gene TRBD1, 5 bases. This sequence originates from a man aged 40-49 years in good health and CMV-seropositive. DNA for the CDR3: TGTGCCAGCAGCTCCCCGACAGCTTTGGGAACTAATGAAAAACTGTTTTTT. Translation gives CASSSPTALGTNEKLFF.